The present T cell receptor (beta chain) was sequenced within a study of T cell repertoires in cytomegalovirus infection. Background on the study: Public TCR beta signatures provided an indication of both CMV infection and a matching HLA type.

V lost 7 bases to trimming and J lost 0 bases, with 16 bases between them. CDR1 MNHEY and CDR2 SVGEGT come from the germline V gene. The CDR3 is 15 residues long. As regards this clonotype: The antigen remains unidentified.

TCRdb called the reads again in MiXCR, with one record for every CDR3 protein. The sample includes 680,000 or so distinct CDR3 sequences, about 33% of them seen just once. The chain employs TRBV6-2 or TRBV6-3 and TRBJ2-7; D uncertain. Sequencing was performed on cultured PBMCs, taken from culture after CMV antigen stimulation. The TCR comes from a human donor in good health (CMV status not recorded). Some clones in this sample may be carry-over from other donors' samples. Here the CDR3 DNA reads TGTGCCAGCACTTTTTGGGCTCGGAGCTCCTACGAGCAGTACTTC. It translates to CASTFWARSSYEQYF.